A single sample gave rise to the 28 T cell receptor beta chains below, sequenced in a study of blood T cell repertoires in COVID-19. This table comes from immunoSEQ multiplex PCR, and its TCRdb copy is limited to in-frame clones, with some not included. The table shows some 160,000 clones, with about 86% occurring only once. Sequencing was done on a sample of peripheral blood. The receptor set was obtained from a man in his 70s with active or convalescent COVID-19.

This chain connects TRBV6-2 or TRBV6-3 to TRBJ2-2; maybe TRBD1 (6 bases). Germline-derived CDR1 and CDR2 are MNHEY and SVGEGT. Trimming removed 6 bases from V and 0 bases from J, with 14 bases in between. The CDR3 has 16 amino acids. The CDR3 region has the DNA TGTGCCAGCAGCCCCGGACAGCTCGCGAACACCGGGGAGCTGTTTTTT. It codes for CASSPGQLANTGELFF.

V gene TRBV24-1 combines with J gene TRBJ2-3; TRBD1 aligns across 7 bases. CDR3 size: 15 residues. CDR1 is KGHDR, CDR2 SFDVKD, per germline. The trim removed 5 bases at V and 1 base at J, leaving 5 bases unmatched. The CDR3 DNA follows: TGTGCCACCAGTGGCCCTGGACAGGGCACAGATACGCAGTATTTT. Protein product: CATSGPGQGTDTQYF.

This clone was recorded once. The gene calls are TRBV18 and TRBJ1-5; 9 positions agree with TRBD1. Germline CDR1 reads KGHSH; CDR2 reads LQKENI. The CDR3 contains 16 residues. Unmatched junction bases numbered 5, after V lost 3 bases and J lost 2 bases. The DNA of the CDR3 is TGTGCCAGCTCACCCCGACAGGGGGTAGGCAATCAGCCCCAGCATTTT. This sequence encodes CASSPRQGVGNQPQHF.

This chain joins TRBV12-5 and TRBJ1-1, with 9 positions matching TRBD1. Germline V CDR1 and CDR2: LGHNT, FRNRAP. The V segment lost 4 bases and the J segment 11 bases; nucleotides outside the gene matches: 5. CDR3 length equals 12 residues. The CDR3, as DNA: TGTGCTAGTGGTTGGGAGACAGGGGGGGCTTTCTTT. Protein product: CASGWETGGAFF.

This clone appeared once. The gene calls are TRBV27 and TRBJ1-5; D uncertain. Trimming pared 8 bases from V and 7 bases from J, leaving 15 bases between. CDR1 is MNHEY and CDR2 is SMNVEV in the germline V gene (reference sequence). This CDR3 spans 13 amino acids. CDR3 sequence reads: CASRPKMGQPQHF. The CDR3 nucleotides are TGTGCCAGCCGACCGAAAATGGGCCAGCCCCAGCATTTT.

The chain combines TRBV14 with TRBJ2-7; tentatively, D is TRBD1 (6 bases). CDR3 size: 14 residues. V lost 1 base and J lost 4, with 11 bases in between. Germline V lookup: CDR1 SGHDN, CDR2 FVKESK. The CDR3 region has the DNA TGTGCCAGCAGCCAAGTTCAGGGGCTGTACGAGCAGTACTTC. Its translation: CASSQVQGLYEQYF.

In this sample, this clone turned up a few times. The chain links TRBV7-2 to TRBJ2-1; TRBD2 matches 13 bases. V shed 0 bases, J shed 7 bases, and the junction held 12 bases outside the gene matches. Germline CDR1 and CDR2: SGHTA and FQGNSA. There are 19 residues in the CDR3. CDR3: CASSLATDGLAGVRNEQFF. The CDR3, as DNA: TGTGCCAGCAGCTTAGCTACAGACGGACTAGCGGGGGTACGGAATGAGCAGTTCTTC.

This chain joins TRBV11-2 and TRBJ2-7, with TRBD2 matching over 9 bases. Unmatched junction bases numbered 5, after V lost 4 bases and J lost 4 bases. The CDR3 runs 14 residues. From germline, CDR1 is SGHAT and CDR2 FQNNGV. The CDR3 loop is CASSSGLANYEQYF. CDR3 nucleotides: TGTGCCAGCAGCTCGGGACTAGCTAATTACGAGCAGTACTTC.

This chain uses TRBV6-5 with TRBJ1-4, with D perhaps TRBD1 (5 bases). With 2 bases removed from V and 3 bases from J, the gap between germline ends came to 7 bases. Per the germline V gene, CDR1 is MNHEY and CDR2 is SVGAGI. The CDR3 has 14 amino acids. The chain's CDR3 is CASSYRQSNEKLFF. The DNA for the CDR3 is TGTGCCAGCAGTTACCGACAGTCTAATGAAAAACTGTTTTTT.

The genes are TRBV7-8 and TRBJ1-2; D is unresolved. The CDR3 contains 15 residues. The germline gives CDR1 SGHVS, CDR2 FQNEAQ. V lost 5 bases and J lost 5, with 18 bases in between. The CDR3 loop is CASSQSGLTQYGYTF. CDR3 coding DNA: TGTGCCAGCAGCCAATCGGGTCTGACCCAGTATGGCTACACCTTC.

The J gene is TRBJ2-7, the V gene TRBV4-1; possibly TRBD1 for D (6 bases). The ends were cut back, 5 bases at V and 0 bases at J, with 14 bases in the middle. Per germline, CDR1 MGHRA and CDR2 YSYEKL. The CDR3 contains 15 residues. Here the CDR3 reads CASSFRTASSYEQYF. The CDR3 DNA sequence: TGCGCCAGCAGCTTCCGGACAGCGAGCTCCTACGAGCAGTACTTC.

DNA of the CDR3: TGCGCCAGCAGCTTGGAGGGACAGCCCAATGAAAAACTGTTTTTT. Its protein is CASSLEGQPNEKLFF. The V and J genes are TRBV5-1 and TRBJ1-4; 7 nucleotides agree with TRBD1. The CDR3 consists of 15 residues. Germline-derived CDR1 and CDR2 are SGHRS and YFSETQ. The junction had 4 bases not matched to a gene; V was cut back by 0 bases and J by 5 bases.

The chain couples TRBV14 to TRBJ2-1; TRBD1 matches 10 bases. The CDR3 is 21 amino acids. Germline lookup yields CDR1 SGHDN and CDR2 FVKESK. V lost 4 bases, J lost 1 base, and 19 bases stayed unmatched. The CDR3 DNA is TGTGCCAGCAGCCCTAAGGGGGACAGGGGTGCCCGAAGGTGGTCCTACAATGAGCAGTTCTTC. Translating gives CASSPKGDRGARRWSYNEQFF.

Only a few counts were recorded for this clone. The V call is TRBV7-9, the J call TRBJ1-5; 8 nucleotides match TRBD1. The junction had 9 bases not matched to a gene; V was cut back by 4 bases and J by 4 bases. The CDR3 contains 16 residues. Germline-derived CDR1 and CDR2 are SEHNR and FQNEAQ (reference sequence). The CDR3 loop is CASSSPTGEINQPQHF. The CDR3, as DNA: TGTGCCAGCAGCTCCCCGACAGGGGAAATTAATCAGCCCCAGCATTTT.

CDR3 loop: CASSSGGWAETQYF. The DNA for the CDR3 is TGTGCCAGCAGCTCGGGAGGCTGGGCGGAGACCCAGTACTTC. The chain recombines TRBV13 with TRBJ2-5, with 7 bases that match TRBD2. The CDR3 length is 14 residues. Losses at the gene ends were 4 bases for V and 5 bases for J; bases not matched to a gene: 7. Germline V gene sequence: CDR1 PRHDT, CDR2 FYEKMQ (reference sequence).

V gene TRBV7-9 combines with J gene TRBJ1-1, with D tentatively TRBD1 (6 bases). The V end was cut by 5 bases, the J end by 1 base, with 11 bases between. The CDR3 has 14 residues. The germline V gene has CDR1 SEHNR and CDR2 FQNEAQ (reference sequence). CDR3 loop: CASSHRVPNTEAFF. CDR3 sequence (DNA): TGTGCCAGCAGCCACAGGGTACCGAACACTGAAGCTTTCTTT.

A single count supports this clone. This chain joins TRBV3-1 (or the pseudogene TRBV3-2) and TRBJ1-4; D remains ambiguous. This CDR3 spans 18 amino acids. Trimming shortened V by 1 base and J by 0 bases, and 15 bases separated the two germline ends. Germline CDR1 LGHDT, CDR2 YNNKEL (reference sequence). The CDR3: CASSQGRGGGPTNEKLFF. The CDR3 DNA reads TGTGCCAGCAGCCAAGGGAGAGGAGGCGGACCAACTAATGAAAAACTGTTTTTT.

The rearrangement joins TRBV7-2 to TRBJ2-7, with 7 bases identical to TRBD1. Looked up from germline, CDR1 is SGHTA and CDR2 is FQGNSA. The CDR3 sequence is 15 residues long. Germline trimming cut 6 bases from V and 2 bases from J; bases unmatched to any gene: 10. The CDR3 nucleotides are TGTGCCAGCAGACTAGGATGGGACAGAACCTACGAGCAGTACTTC. It encodes CASRLGWDRTYEQYF.

This clone was seen just once. The CDR3 is CATEREGRHEQYF. The DNA of the CDR3 is TGTGCCACCGAGCGGGAGGGCCGTCACGAGCAGTACTTC. The chain combines TRBV6-5 with TRBJ2-7; TRBD2 agrees at 10 bases. The CDR3 sequence is 13 residues long. The V segment lost 10 bases and the J segment 5 bases; nucleotides outside the gene matches: 8. The germline gives CDR1 MNHEY, CDR2 SVGAGI.

The rearrangement uses TRBV3-1 (or the pseudogene TRBV3-2) and TRBJ2-5; TRBD2 aligns across 12 bases. The germline V gene encodes CDR1 LGHDT and CDR2 YNNKEL (reference sequence). This CDR3 has 15 residues. Germline trimming cut 3 bases from V and 7 bases from J; bases unmatched to any gene: 6. DNA for the CDR3: TGTGCCAGCAGCCACGGGGGGGGACTAGCGGGGACCCAGTACTTC. Translation: CASSHGGGLAGTQYF.

This clone was picked up many times. This chain links TRBV19 with TRBJ1-2, with no clear D. Germline V CDR1 and CDR2: LNHDA, SQIVND (reference sequence). The CDR3 extends over 16 amino acids. The ends were cut back, 5 bases at V and 2 bases at J, with 18 bases in the middle. CDR3 region: CASSALAAEKNYGYTF. CDR3 DNA: TGTGCCAGTAGTGCTTTAGCAGCGGAGAAGAACTATGGCTACACCTTC.

The chain carries TRBV29-1 and TRBJ2-7; 8 nucleotides align to TRBD2. The CDR3 contains 16 residues. The V gene end was trimmed by 6 bases and the J gene end by 4 bases; junction bases not matched to a gene: 17. Germline assignment: CDR1 SQVTM and CDR2 ANQGSEA. Here the CDR3 DNA reads TGCAGCGTGGGGGGATGGCAGCGACTAGCGAGGTACGAGCAGTACTTC. Residues: CSVGGWQRLARYEQYF.

The rearrangement links TRBV11-2 to TRBJ2-7; 10 bases match TRBD1. V gave up 5 bases and J gave up 1 base; unmatched junction bases: 17. CDR3 length: 19 residues. CDR1 is SGHAT, CDR2 FQNNGV, per germline. The CDR3 region is CASSLIDRGQFFDSYEQYF. As DNA, the CDR3 is TGTGCCAGCAGCCTTATAGACAGGGGGCAATTTTTCGATTCCTACGAGCAGTACTTC.

The chain joins TRBV11-2 to TRBJ2-2, with TRBD2 as a possible D gene (6 bases). V shed 1 base and J shed 1 base, with 10 bases lying between them. Per the germline V gene, CDR1 is SGHAT and CDR2 is FQNNGV. This CDR3 comprises 16 residues. In nucleotides, the CDR3 is TGTGCCAGCAGCTTAGTGGGGGGAGTGAACACCGGGGAGCTGTTTTTT. Translation gives CASSLVGGVNTGELFF.

This sequence joins TRBV19 and TRBJ1-5, with 10 bases matching TRBD1. Trimming took 4 bases from V and 0 from J; bases not matched to a gene: 9. There are 18 residues in the CDR3. The V gene's germline CDR1 is LNHDA and CDR2 SQIVND (reference sequence). Here the CDR3 reads CASSTRDRGIDSNQPQHF. Written as DNA, the CDR3 is TGTGCCAGTAGTACTAGGGACAGGGGTATCGATAGCAATCAGCCCCAGCATTTT.

The gene calls are TRBV10-2 and TRBJ1-5; 7 nucleotides agree with TRBD1. The CDR3 sequence is 14 residues long. CDR1 is WSHSY and CDR2 is SAAADI in the germline V gene. Losses at the gene ends were 2 bases for V and 6 bases for J; bases not matched to a gene: 4. In nucleotides, the CDR3 is TGCGCCAGCAGTGAGATACAGGGGAGTCAGCCCCAGCATTTT. This sequence encodes CASSEIQGSQPQHF.

The chain combines TRBV14 with TRBJ2-1, with 11 bases aligning to TRBD1. Germline V gives CDR1 SGHDN, CDR2 FVKESK. This CDR3 contains 20 residues. With V trimmed by 3 bases and J by 0 bases, 13 bases remained unmatched. CDR3 in amino acids: CASSHTPGQGVRSSYNEQFF. The CDR3 nucleotides read TGTGCCAGCAGCCACACCCCGGGACAGGGGGTTCGAAGCTCCTACAATGAGCAGTTCTTC.

V is TRBV7-6 and J is TRBJ1-1; D is unresolved. CDR1 is SGHVS and CDR2 is FNYEAQ in the germline V gene. The CDR3 length is 13 residues. Trimming cost V 3 bases and J 3 bases, with 8 bases left between them. The CDR3 loop is CASSFKRDTEAFF. The CDR3 DNA is TGTGCCAGCAGCTTCAAGAGGGACACTGAAGCTTTCTTT.